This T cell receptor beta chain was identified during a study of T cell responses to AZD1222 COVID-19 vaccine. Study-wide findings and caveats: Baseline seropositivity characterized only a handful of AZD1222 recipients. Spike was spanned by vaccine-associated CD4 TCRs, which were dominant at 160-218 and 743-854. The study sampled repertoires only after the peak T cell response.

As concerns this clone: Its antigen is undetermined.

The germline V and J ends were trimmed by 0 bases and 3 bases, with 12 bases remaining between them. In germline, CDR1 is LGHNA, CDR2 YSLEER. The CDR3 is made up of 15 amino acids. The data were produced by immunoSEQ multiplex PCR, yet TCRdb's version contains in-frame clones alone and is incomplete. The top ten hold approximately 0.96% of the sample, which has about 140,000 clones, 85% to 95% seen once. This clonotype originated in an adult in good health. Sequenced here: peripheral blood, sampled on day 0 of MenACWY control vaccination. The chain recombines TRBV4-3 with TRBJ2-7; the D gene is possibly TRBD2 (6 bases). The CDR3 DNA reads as TGCGCCAGCAGCCAAGATCTGGCGGGGTTCTACGAGCAGTACTTC. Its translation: CASSQDLAGFYEQYF.